The 28 T cell receptor beta chains below were found in one sample sequenced in a study of blood T cell repertoires in COVID-19. Clones were read by immunoSEQ multiplex PCR, and TCRdb kept only the in-frame ones, dropping some. The sample carries 150,000 or so clones, approximately 86% recorded once. What was sequenced was peripheral blood. The receptors come from a man between 60 and 75 years old with acute or convalescent COVID-19.

V usage is TRBV3-1 (or the pseudogene TRBV3-2) and J usage is TRBJ1-6; D not certain. Trimming shortened V by 0 bases and J by 2 bases, and 14 bases separated the two germline ends. Looked up from germline, CDR1 is LGHDT and CDR2 is YNNKEL (reference sequence). This CDR3 region has 18 residues. Here the CDR3 DNA reads TGTGCCAGCAGCCAAGACCCACCGGGAAGTCCCTATAATTCACCCCTCCACTTT. As protein: CASSQDPPGSPYNSPLHF.

V gene TRBV5-1 combines with J gene TRBJ2-1, with a tentative D call TRBD2 (6 bases). The CDR3 spans 14 residues. Deletions cut 0 bases from V and 5 bases from J, with 9 bases between. Germline V gene lookup returns CDR1 SGHRS and CDR2 YFSETQ. The CDR3 here is CASSLVGGDNEQFF. The DNA of the CDR3 is TGCGCCAGCAGCTTGGTAGGAGGGGACAATGAGCAGTTCTTC.

CDR3 DNA sequence: TGTGCCAGCAGCTTCGGACAGGGGGCAGTTGCCGGGGAGCTGTTTTTT. It specifies CASSFGQGAVAGELFF. V is TRBV7-3 and J is TRBJ2-2, with 11 bases lining up with TRBD1. Germline-derived CDR1 and CDR2 are SGHTA and FQGTGA. The CDR3 runs to 16 residues. J was trimmed by 6 bases and V by 3 bases; bases with no gene match: 6. Complete variable domain (other parts from reference TRBV7-3 and TRBJ2-2): GAGVSQTPSNKVTEKGKYVELRCDPISGHTALYWYRQSLGQGPEFLIYFQGTGAADDSGLPNDRFFAVRPEGSVSTLKIQRTERGDSAVYLCASSFGQGAVAGELFFGEGSRLTVL.

The chain recombines TRBV7-3 with TRBJ2-2, with a weak D call TRBD2 (6 bases). CDR3 size: 17 residues. V lost 4 bases and J lost 2, with 17 bases in between. Germline V lookup: CDR1 SGHTA, CDR2 FQGTGA. CDR3 DNA sequence: TGTGCCAGCAGCTCCCCGAAAGGTGCGGGAAACACCGGGGAGCTGTTTTTT. Protein sequence: CASSSPKGAGNTGELFF.

The chain employs TRBV24-1 and TRBJ2-5; 7 bases line up with TRBD1. CDR3 size: 13 residues. The V gene end was trimmed by 7 bases and the J gene end by 5 bases; junction bases not matched to a gene: 6. Germline CDR1 and CDR2: KGHDR and SFDVKD. The CDR3 region has the DNA TGTGCCACCAGGGGGACAGCCGTTGAGACCCAGTACTTC. Translating it yields CATRGTAVETQYF.

The chain links TRBV5-1 to TRBJ1-4, with D hard to call. CDR1 and CDR2 (germline): SGHRS, YFSETQ. This CDR3 comprises 15 residues. V was trimmed by 1 base and J by 8 bases, leaving 15 bases between them. CDR3: CASSLMPGVEEKLFF. Here the CDR3 DNA reads TGCGCCAGCAGCTTGATGCCGGGTGTAGAGGAAAAACTGTTTTTT.

The V and J genes are TRBV27 and TRBJ1-6, with 11 nucleotides matching TRBD1. The CDR3 is 17 residues long. Germline-derived CDR1 and CDR2 are MNHEY and SMNVEV (reference sequence). The V gene end was trimmed by 3 bases and the J gene end by 7 bases; junction bases not matched to a gene: 8. The CDR3 coding sequence is TGTGCCAGCAGTTTCATCGGGACAGGGGGTTTGAATTCACCCCTCCACTTT. Amino acids: CASSFIGTGGLNSPLHF.

This sequence joins TRBV6-5 and TRBJ2-7, with 7 bases lining up with TRBD2. After removal of 5 bases from V and 2 bases from J, the junction contained 9 bases not matched to a gene. The CDR3 contains 15 residues. CDR1 and CDR2 (germline): MNHEY, SVGAGI. Written as DNA, the CDR3 is TGTGCCAGCAGTCCTCTGGCGGGAGTTCCCTACGAGCAGTACTTC. It specifies CASSPLAGVPYEQYF.

The V gene is TRBV28, the J gene TRBJ1-5, with a weak D call TRBD1 (5 bases). Looked up from germline, CDR1 is MDHEN and CDR2 is SYDVKM. This CDR3 spans 16 amino acids. Trimming stripped 3 bases from V and 3 bases from J, with 15 bases between. In nucleotides, the CDR3 is TGTGCCAGCAGTTTTTTGGGGGGGACCTCCAATCAGCCCCAGCATTTT. Encoded protein: CASSFLGGTSNQPQHF.

This clone was observed once. The chain recombines TRBV2 with TRBJ1-2; D is unclear. Trimming shortened V by 6 bases and J by 3 bases, and 14 bases separated the two germline ends. Germline loops: CDR1 SNHLY, CDR2 FYNNEI. The CDR3 length is 14 residues. The CDR3 reads CASRPDTVHYGYTF. The CDR3 DNA reads TGTGCCAGCAGGCCCGACACAGTACACTATGGCTACACCTTC.

The rearrangement links TRBV2 to TRBJ1-5; D unresolved. The CDR3 is 12 residues long. Trimming removed 0 bases from V and 9 bases from J, with 6 bases in between. From germline, CDR1 is SNHLY and CDR2 FYNNEI. The chain's CDR3 is CASSEAGRPQHF. The CDR3, as DNA: TGTGCCAGCAGTGAAGCGGGCAGGCCCCAGCATTTT. The variable domain in full, with the rest retrieved from reference TRBV2 and TRBJ1-5, is EPEVTQTPSHQVTQMGQEVILRCVPISNHLYFYWYRQILGQKVEFLVSFYNNEISEKSEIFDDQFSVERPDGSNFTLKIRSTKLEDSAMYFCASSEAGRPQHFGDGTRLSIL.

The sample holds a few counts of this clone. DNA of the CDR3: TGTGCCAGCAGCCGGAGGACCGATACGCAGTATTTT. Translating gives CASSRRTDTQYF. V gene TRBV11-3 combines with J gene TRBJ2-3, with a tentative D call TRBD2 (5 bases). CDR3 size: 12 residues. Germline V gene lookup returns CDR1 SGHNT and CDR2 YENEEA. V lost 5 bases, J lost 6 bases, and 9 bases lay in between.

The chain has TRBV7-9 and TRBJ1-1; TRBD1 agrees at 10 bases. J gave up 2 bases and V 3 bases, and 3 bases lay outside the gene matches. Per germline, CDR1 SEHNR and CDR2 FQNEAQ (reference sequence). The CDR3 spans 15 residues. The CDR3 DNA is TGTGCCAGCAGCTTCCTGACAGGGGGCAACACTGAAGCTTTCTTT. The encoded protein is CASSFLTGGNTEAFF.

The chain employs TRBV19 and TRBJ2-7, with 10 bases aligning to TRBD1. Germline lookup yields CDR1 LNHDA and CDR2 SQIVND (reference sequence). This CDR3 has 15 residues. V dropped 3 bases and J dropped 3; count of bases not matched to a gene: 5. CDR3 protein: CASSMAGTGDYEQYF. The CDR3, as DNA: TGTGCCAGTAGTATGGCCGGGACAGGGGACTACGAGCAGTACTTC.

The chain couples TRBV18 to TRBJ1-2; D is undetermined. Per germline, CDR1 KGHSH and CDR2 LQKENI. The CDR3 sequence is 14 residues long. V gave up 3 bases and J gave up 4 bases, with 12 bases separating them. The CDR3: CASSPETRGYGYTF. In nucleotides, the CDR3 is TGTGCCAGCTCACCGGAAACACGGGGCTATGGCTACACCTTC.

This clone was seen only once. The chain carries TRBV7-2 and TRBJ2-1, with TRBD2 identical over 7 bases. In germline, CDR1 is SGHTA, CDR2 FQGNSA. Trimming at V came to 5 bases and at J to 8 bases, leaving 15 bases not matched to a gene. This CDR3 spans 16 amino acids. Here the CDR3 reads CASSTAGRTSGHEQFF. CDR3 bases: TGTGCCAGCAGCACTGCCGGGAGGACCTCGGGCCATGAGCAGTTCTTC.

Worth noting for this clone: The junction and the germline gene differ at one end; a read error may be behind it. Other DNA sequences within the sample encode an identical CDR3. V gene TRBV4-1 combines with J gene TRBJ2-7; 9 bases are shared with TRBD2. The CDR3 length is 15 residues. Germline V CDR1 and CDR2: MGHRA, YSYEKL. CDR3 sequence reads: CASSHRAGGDYEQYF. Here the CDR3 DNA reads TGCGCCAGTAGCCATCGAGCGGGAGGAGATTACGAGCAGTACTTC.

The chain recombines TRBV20-1 with TRBJ1-5; 7 bases fit TRBD1. J gave up 2 bases and V 3 bases, and 10 bases lay outside the gene matches. The germline CDR1 and CDR2 sequences are DFQATT and SNEGSKA (reference sequence). The CDR3 covers 16 residues. CDR3 in DNA: TGCAGTGCTAGTTCGGCAGGGGGAACGGGCAATCAGCCCCAGCATTTT. Translation: CSASSAGGTGNQPQHF.

The V and J genes are TRBV28 and TRBJ2-5; 8 bases agree with TRBD1. There are 13 residues in the CDR3. Germline loops: CDR1 MDHEN, CDR2 SYDVKM. J gave up 7 bases and V 10 bases, and 11 bases lay outside the gene matches. The CDR3 loop reads CATGTGPPGTQYF. The CDR3 nucleotides are TGTGCCACCGGGACAGGCCCTCCGGGGACCCAGTACTTC.

The rearrangement links TRBV5-1 to TRBJ2-3; D possibly corresponds to TRBD1 (6 bases). Germline V CDR1 and CDR2: SGHRS, YFSETQ. V was trimmed by 2 bases and J by 3 bases, leaving 16 bases between them. There are 16 residues in the CDR3. The CDR3 reads CASSFGAGDRTDTQYF. The CDR3 nucleotides read TGCGCCAGCAGCTTTGGGGCAGGGGATAGGACAGATACGCAGTATTTT.

The rearrangement uses TRBV3-1 (or the pseudogene TRBV3-2) and TRBJ2-2; 9 bases match TRBD2. Per germline, CDR1 LGHDT and CDR2 YNNKEL (reference sequence). The CDR3 loop spans 19 amino acids. Trimming took 1 base from V and 2 from J; bases not matched to a gene: 11. CDR3 sequence reads: CASSQVGGRAIFNTGELFF. CDR3 DNA sequence: TGTGCCAGCAGCCAAGTGGGCGGGAGGGCCATTTTTAACACCGGGGAGCTGTTTTTT.

The chain carries TRBV14 and TRBJ2-1; 7 bases match TRBD1. There are 13 residues in the CDR3. Losses at the gene ends were 4 bases for V and 4 bases for J; bases not matched to a gene: 1. The V gene's germline CDR1 is SGHDN and CDR2 FVKESK. In DNA, the CDR3 is TGTGCCAGCAGCCGACAGGGATACAATGAGCAGTTCTTC. It codes for CASSRQGYNEQFF.

J is TRBJ2-7 and V is TRBV18; weak D call: TRBD1 (6 bases). V was pared by 3 bases and J by 2 bases, with 8 bases between. The CDR3 runs 13 residues. CDR1 and CDR2 from the germline V gene are KGHSH and LQKENI. This CDR3 reads CASSPDRTYEQYF. The CDR3 DNA is TGTGCCAGCTCACCCGACAGGACCTACGAGCAGTACTTC.

The rearrangement joins TRBV5-5 to TRBJ2-7; 8 bases align to TRBD2. CDR3 length: 13 residues. CDR1 and CDR2 (germline): SGHKS, YYEKEE (reference sequence). Germline trimming cut 4 bases from V and 4 bases from J; bases unmatched to any gene: 4. CDR3 bases: TGTGCCAGCAGCGTCGGGAGGGGGTACGAGCAGTACTTC. This encodes CASSVGRGYEQYF.

The J gene is TRBJ2-1, the V gene TRBV30; 7 bases are shared with TRBD2. V was clipped by 7 bases and J by 10 bases; unmatched bases: 13. The CDR3 runs 13 residues. Germline CDR1 and CDR2: GTSNPN and SVGIG (reference sequence). The CDR3 nucleotides are TGTGCCTCCGATGGGACCGCCGGGGGGGAGCAGTTCTTC. Its protein is CASDGTAGGEQFF.

V usage is TRBV2 and J usage is TRBJ2-7, with a possible D match to TRBD1 (6 bases). Germline assignment: CDR1 SNHLY and CDR2 FYNNEI. V was cut by 8 bases and J by 2 bases, with 16 bases left in between. The CDR3 length is 14 residues. The CDR3 sequence is CASGIPDRAYEQYF. DNA for the CDR3: TGTGCCAGCGGTATCCCGGACAGAGCCTACGAGCAGTACTTC.

CDR3 coding DNA: TGTGCCAGCACCCGGGGGGGCAATAATGAAAAACTGTTTTTT. As protein: CASTRGGNNEKLFF. The gene calls are TRBV5-6 and TRBJ1-4; weak D call: TRBD1 (6 bases). The CDR3 totals 14 residues. From germline, CDR1 is SGHDT and CDR2 YYEEEE. Trimming took off 6 bases at V and 4 bases at J, with 13 bases between the two ends.

This chain connects TRBV10-2 to TRBJ2-7, with 9 bases matching TRBD2. Trimming took 3 bases from V and 3 from J; bases not matched to a gene: 6. This CDR3 comprises 15 residues. Germline V lookup: CDR1 WSHSY, CDR2 SAAADI. The CDR3 DNA reads as TGCGCCAGCAGTGACGTACTAGCGGGCAGCTACGAGCAGTACTTC. Residues: CASSDVLAGSYEQYF.